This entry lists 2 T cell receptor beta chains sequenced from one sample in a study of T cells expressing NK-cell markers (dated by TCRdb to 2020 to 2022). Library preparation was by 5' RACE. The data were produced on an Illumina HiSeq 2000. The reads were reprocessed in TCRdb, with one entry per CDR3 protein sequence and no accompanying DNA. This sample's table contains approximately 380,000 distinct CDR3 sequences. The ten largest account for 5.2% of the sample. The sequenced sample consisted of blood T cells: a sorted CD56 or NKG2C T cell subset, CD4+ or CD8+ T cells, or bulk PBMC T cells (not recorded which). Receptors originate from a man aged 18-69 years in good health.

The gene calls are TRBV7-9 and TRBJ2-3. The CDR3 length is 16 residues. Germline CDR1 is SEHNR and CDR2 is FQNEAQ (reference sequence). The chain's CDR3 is CASSHDGTSSTDTQYF.

The CDR3: CASTFSGGAQETQYF. The chain has TRBV5-5 and TRBJ2-5; the D gene TCRdb calls, TRBD2, cannot be checked with no DNA. This CDR3 has 15 amino acids. Germline-derived CDR1 and CDR2 are SGHKS and YYEKEE (reference sequence).